This TCR beta chain was recovered during a study of blood T cell repertoires in COVID-19. About the study: There were acute and convalescent COVID-19 samples, and they came from the United States, Italy and Spain.

Authors' processing steps: The assay estimated nucleated cells by amplifying reference gene primers. This table comes from immunoSEQ multiplex PCR, and its TCRdb copy is limited to in-frame clones, with some not included. The V and J calls and clone size come from that table; D and trimming were worked out from the DNA. Altogether approximately 280,000 clones are present, 86% being singletons, with the ten largest covering about 2.2%. The CDR3 covers 15 residues. V gave up 4 bases and J gave up 7 bases; unmatched junction bases: 7. Per germline, CDR1 MDHEN and CDR2 SYDVKM. The chain has TRBV28 and TRBJ2-1, with TRBD1 matching over 10 bases. The sequence was collected from a woman younger than 45 who had recovered from COVID-19. The sample taken for sequencing was peripheral blood. The CDR3 spells CASSSTGGEVNEQFF. CDR3 DNA sequence: TGTGCCAGCAGTTCGACAGGGGGCGAGGTAAATGAGCAGTTCTTC.